Below are 9 T cell receptor beta chains sequenced from a single sample in a study of lymphopenia after photon versus proton radiotherapy. Some clones are missing from TCRdb's copy, which holds only in-frame ones; the method was immunoSEQ multiplex PCR. The profile covers fewer than 30,000 clones, with approximately 86% appearing a single time and roughly 19% taken by the ten largest. Sequencing used peripheral blood, obtained from a patient treated with photon-based radiotherapy. The receptors derive from a man in his forties or fifties with gastric cancer.

The CDR3 loop reads CASSLFEPSGTEAFF. The CDR3 coding sequence is TGTGCCAGCAGCTTGTTTGAGCCCTCGGGGACTGAAGCTTTCTTT. The rearrangement links TRBV5-6 to TRBJ1-1; D not resolved. Trimming cost V 1 base and J 5 bases, with 15 bases left between them. The CDR3 runs 15 residues. Germline CDR1 reads SGHDT; CDR2 reads YYEEEE.

The chain links TRBV19 to TRBJ1-1; 8 nucleotides align to TRBD1. The germline CDR1 and CDR2 sequences are LNHDA and SQIVND (reference sequence). V was pared by 5 bases and J by 4 bases, with 3 bases of the junction left unmatched. This CDR3 spans 13 amino acids. The CDR3 region is CASSVTGGTEAFF. CDR3 in DNA: TGTGCCAGTAGTGTAACAGGGGGCACTGAAGCTTTCTTT.

This sequence joins TRBV11-3 and TRBJ1-1, with unresolved D. CDR3 length: 13 amino acids. V was shortened by 5 bases and J by 6 bases, with 13 bases between the two germline ends. Germline CDR1 and CDR2: SGHNT and YENEEA. The CDR3 DNA follows: TGTGCCAGCAGCCCACGCGAGGGATCTGAAGCTTTCTTT. Amino acids: CASSPREGSEAFF. The full variable domain, completed using reference TRBV11-3 and TRBJ1-1, is EAGVVQSPRYKIIEKKQPVAFWCNPISGHNTLYWYLQNLGQGPELLIRYENEEAVDDSQLPKDRFSAERLKGVDSTLKIQPAELGDSAVYLCASSPREGSEAFFGQGTRLTVV.

This chain joins TRBV2 and TRBJ2-3, with D possibly TRBD2 on 7 matching bases. V gave up 8 bases and J gave up 12 bases, with 15 bases separating them. The CDR3 has 11 residues. The germline gives CDR1 SNHLY, CDR2 FYNNEI. CDR3 in DNA: TGTGCCAGCTTAGATAGGGGGGGACAGTATTTT. Translating gives CASLDRGGQYF. Supplemented by reference TRBV2 and TRBJ2-3, the full variable domain reads EPEVTQTPSHQVTQMGQEVILRCVPISNHLYFYWYRQILGQKVEFLVSFYNNEISEKSEIFDDQFSVERPDGSNFTLKIRSTKLEDSAMYFCASLDRGGQYFGPGTRLTVL.

This clone was counted a single time. The J gene is TRBJ2-1, the V gene TRBV4-3, with D perhaps TRBD1 (6 bases). V was shortened by 1 base and J by 3 bases, with 13 bases between the two germline ends. This CDR3 has 16 residues. From germline, CDR1 is LGHNA and CDR2 YSLEER. The CDR3 DNA reads as TGCGCCAGCAGCCAAGTTTCCAGGGGCCTCTACAATGAGCAGTTCTTC. Its protein product is CASSQVSRGLYNEQFF.

The chain is built from TRBV10-3 and TRBJ1-1; weak D call: TRBD1 (5 bases). The germline V gene has CDR1 ENHRY and CDR2 SYGVKD. The CDR3 runs 14 residues. The ends were cut back, 7 bases at V and 4 bases at J, with 16 bases in the middle. DNA of the CDR3: TGTGCCATCATGGGGCAGGGAGGTTCCACTGAAGCTTTCTTT. The encoded protein is CAIMGQGGSTEAFF.

The chain recombines TRBV29-1 with TRBJ2-2; 11 bases agree with TRBD1. The CDR3 has 14 amino acids. With V trimmed by 4 bases and J by 6 bases, 4 bases remained unmatched. CDR1 is SQVTM, CDR2 ANQGSEA, per germline. This chain's CDR3 is CSVGRTGGSGELFF. Written as DNA, the CDR3 is TGCAGCGTTGGGAGGACAGGGGGCTCCGGGGAGCTGTTTTTT.

This chain joins TRBV18 and TRBJ2-1; 10 nucleotides match TRBD2. V was pared by 6 bases and J by 6 bases, with 14 bases of the junction left unmatched. CDR1 and CDR2 (germline): KGHSH, LQKENI. The CDR3 runs 17 residues. The CDR3 nucleotides are TGTGCCAGCTCTCAACTCCTGAGTAGCGGGGGGACCAATGAGCAGTTCTTC. Its translation: CASSQLLSSGGTNEQFF.

The chain links TRBV7-6 to TRBJ2-7; D possibly corresponds to TRBD2 (6 bases). CDR3 size: 16 residues. Trimming pared 2 bases from V and 0 bases from J, leaving 14 bases between. Germline CDR1 SGHVS, CDR2 FNYEAQ. The CDR3 nucleotides read TGTGCCAGCAGCTTAACAGTGGCCGGGAGCTCCTACGAGCAGTACTTC. This encodes CASSLTVAGSSYEQYF. Full variable domain (outside the CDR3, taken from reference TRBV7-6 and TRBJ2-7): GAGVSQSPRYKVTKRGQDVALRCDPISGHVSLYWYRQALGQGPEFLTYFNYEAQQDKSGLPNDRFSAERPEGSISTLTIQRTEQRDSAMYRCASSLTVAGSSYEQYFGPGTRLTVT.